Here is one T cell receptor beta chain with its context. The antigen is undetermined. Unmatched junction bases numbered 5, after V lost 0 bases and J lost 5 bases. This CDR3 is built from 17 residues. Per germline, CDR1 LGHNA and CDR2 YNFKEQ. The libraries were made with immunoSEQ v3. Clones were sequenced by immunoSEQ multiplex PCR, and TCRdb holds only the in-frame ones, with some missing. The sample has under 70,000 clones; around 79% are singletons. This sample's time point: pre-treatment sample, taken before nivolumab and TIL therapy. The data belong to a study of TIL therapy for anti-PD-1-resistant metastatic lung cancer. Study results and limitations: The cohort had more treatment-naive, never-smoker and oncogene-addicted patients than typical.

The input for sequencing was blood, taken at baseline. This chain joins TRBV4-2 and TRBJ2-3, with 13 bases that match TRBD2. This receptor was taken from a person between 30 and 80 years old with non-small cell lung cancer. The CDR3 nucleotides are TGTGCCAGCAGCCAAGACCCGGGACTAGCGGGGTTAGATACGCAGTATTTT. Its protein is CASSQDPGLAGLDTQYF.